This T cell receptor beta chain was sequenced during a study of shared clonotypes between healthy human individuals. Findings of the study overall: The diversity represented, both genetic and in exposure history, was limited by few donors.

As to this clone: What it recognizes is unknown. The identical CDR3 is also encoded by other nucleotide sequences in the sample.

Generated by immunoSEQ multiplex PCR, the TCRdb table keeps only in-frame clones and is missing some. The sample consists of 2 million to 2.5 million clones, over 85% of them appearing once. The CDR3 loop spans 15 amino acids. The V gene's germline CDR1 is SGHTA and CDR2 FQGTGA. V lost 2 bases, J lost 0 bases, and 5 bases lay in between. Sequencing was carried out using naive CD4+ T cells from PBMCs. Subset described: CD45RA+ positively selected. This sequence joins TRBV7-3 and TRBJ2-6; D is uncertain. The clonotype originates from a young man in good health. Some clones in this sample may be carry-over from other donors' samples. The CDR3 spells CASSLSSSGANVLTF. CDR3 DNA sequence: TGTGCCAGCAGCTTATCGAGCTCTGGGGCCAACGTCCTGACTTTC.